This record concerns one TCR beta chain sequence. With 9 bases clipped from V and 8 bases from J, the junction kept 15 bases outside the gene matches. The V gene's germline CDR1 is MDHEN and CDR2 SYDVKM. The length of the CDR3 is 15 residues. The sample belongs to a study of CD8 T cells in ankylosing spondylitis. TCRdb re-called the 5' RACE reads through MiXCR, storing one row per CDR3 protein. The data contain 150,000 to 200,000 distinct CDR3 sequences, approximately 20% of them singletons. The sequencing input was blood, either unsorted or a sorted T cell fraction (not recorded which). The source of this sequence is a male donor with ankylosing spondylitis or in good health (not recorded which). The chain recombines TRBV28 with TRBJ1-1, with 10 bases matching TRBD1. The chain's CDR3 is CASFTRDRGDWEAFF. The CDR3 DNA is TGTGCCAGTTTCACCCGGGACAGGGGTGATTGGGAAGCTTTCTTT. Complete variable domain (other parts from reference TRBV28 and TRBJ1-1): DVKVTQSSRYLVKRTGEKVFLECVQDMDHENMFWYRQDPGLGLRLIYFSYDVKMKEKGDIPEGYSVSREKKERFSLILESASTNQTSMYLCASFTRDRGDWEAFFGQGTRLTVV.